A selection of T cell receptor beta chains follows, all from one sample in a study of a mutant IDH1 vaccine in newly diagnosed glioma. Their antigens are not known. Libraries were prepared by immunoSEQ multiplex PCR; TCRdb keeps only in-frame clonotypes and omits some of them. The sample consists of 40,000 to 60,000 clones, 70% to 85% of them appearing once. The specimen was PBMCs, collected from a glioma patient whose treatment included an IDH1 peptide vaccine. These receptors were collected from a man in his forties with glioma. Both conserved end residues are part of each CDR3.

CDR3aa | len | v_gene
CASGDRGDEEQYF | 13 | TRBV12-5
CAWSVLAYNSPLHF | 14 | TRBV30
CASSYDSSYEQYF | 13 | TRBV6-6
CASSYSIRLKSYEQYF | 16 | TRBV6-5
CASSNREGLWGNQPQHF | 17 | TRBV19
CASSVALGFSEKLFF | 15 | TRBV9
CASSFNSGGNEKLFF | 15 | TRBV19
CASRDPGTGGFGYTF | 15 | TRBV5-1
CATSSGTSGGGQYF | 14 | TRBV15
CASSRAGGPAYEQYF | 15 | TRBV19
CASSLTFGGKSTDTQYF | 17 | TRBV5-6
CASTPPPGAREQYF | 14 | TRBV11-2
CASSEAPGGARGYTF | 15 | TRBV6-1
CASSQGQLSNQPQHF | 15 | TRBV4-2
CASSELGPNTGELFF | 15 | TRBV2
CASSLGFGQRTEAFF | 15 | TRBV5-4
CASSPYGDYGYTF | 13 | TRBV7-9
CASRPPGEDTQYF | 13 | TRBV6-5
CASSQDRRDNVYGYTF | 16 | TRBV4-2
CASSLGPSAGNTIYF | 15 | TRBV7-8
CASSLEWGSYNSPLHF | 16 | TRBV7-2
CASHRGQNYGYTF | 13 | TRBV7-9
CASSYQATSGNTIYF | 15 | TRBV6-5
CASSLGQGAHEQYF | 14 | TRBV7-6
CASSLLPSGSYGYTF | 15 | TRBV7-2
CASSPQINQPQHF | 13 | TRBV6-4
CASSLGGGGNYEQYF | 15 | TRBV7-2
CASSQQGNQETQYF | 14 | TRBV5-1
CASSVDARTEAFF | 13 | TRBV10-2
CASSFTSGGLSYEQYF | 16 | TRBV5-5
CASSRGQQPSPLHF | 14 | TRBV6-5
CASSMVGNQPQHF | 13 | TRBV19
CASSVRDTNYGYTF | 14 | TRBV6-1
CASSLGQGIANTGELFF | 17 | TRBV5-1
CASSLGQGYYGYTF | 14 | TRBV11-2
CSVRGTSGANVLTF | 14 | TRBV29-1
CASSLGGQGAYGYTF | 15 | TRBV27
CATGARQGVQPQHF | 14 | TRBV15
CASSETAGRTDTQYF | 15 | TRBV6-1
CASRASGLYEQYF | 13 | TRBV7-2
CASSYDNGNQPQHF | 14 | TRBV6-6
CASSMLDRGLTGELFF | 16 | TRBV5-6
CATGPYGRYEQYF | 13 | TRBV6-5
CASSLGVTQPQHF | 13 | TRBV11-2
CASSPPGQGTEAFF | 14 | TRBV18
CASSSRKRGVRETQYF | 16 | TRBV18
CASSSDSGYGYTF | 13 | TRBV6-5
CASRDRGFVTF | 11 | TRBV6-6